This T cell receptor beta chain was observed in a study of CD8 T cells in ankylosing spondylitis. On this clonotype: Its target is unknown.

Each CDR3 protein gets one entry after TCRdb re-called the 5' RACE reads with MiXCR. The table includes a few hundred thousand distinct CDR3 sequences, about 15% detected once. Study-wide findings and caveats: Researchers report that disease-linked clones proved CD8+ and relatively rare in peripheral blood. Past research had described some motif variants in reactive arthritis synovial fluid and blood. Seemingly distinctive of ankylosing spondylitis blood was a TCR beta motif formed by eight highly homologous variants.

The CDR3 loop spans 16 amino acids. Trimming removed 5 bases at V and 7 bases at J, with 20 bases between. CDR1 is MNHEY and CDR2 is SMNVEV in the germline V gene (reference sequence). This rearrangement joins TRBV27 to TRBJ1-4; D is unclear. This clonotype was obtained from a male donor with ankylosing spondylitis. Sequenced sample: blood, either unsorted or a sorted T cell fraction (not recorded which). CDR3 in amino acids: CASSPRASINGEKLFF. The CDR3 nucleotides are TGTGCCAGCAGTCCTAGAGCCTCCATAAACGGTGAAAAACTGTTTTTT.